The 4 T cell receptor beta chains listed next were all sequenced from one sample in a study of OX40 agonist ivuxolimab in advanced cancers. Data came from immunoSEQ multiplex PCR; TCRdb stores just in-frame clones and leaves some out. This sample yields around 46,000 clones, of which around 89% are seen a single time; roughly 10% belongs to the top ten. The source material was CD4+ or CD8+ T cells sorted from blood, sampled in a trial of the OX40 agonist ivuxolimab. These receptors were collected from an adult with an advanced solid tumor such as melanoma, head and neck, liver or kidney cancer.

The rearrangement uses TRBV4-3 and TRBJ1-2; TRBD1 might be the D (5 bases). V lost 3 bases and J 2 bases, leaving 13 bases between the germline ends. This CDR3 has 15 residues. The germline V gene has CDR1 LGHNA and CDR2 YSLEER. The CDR3 reads CASSHRDGLNYGYTF. The CDR3 nucleotides are TGCGCCAGCAGCCACCGGGACGGGTTAAACTATGGCTACACCTTC.

The chain employs TRBV2 and TRBJ1-5; the D gene is possibly TRBD1 (6 bases). The V gene lost 6 bases and the J gene lost 7 bases, with 13 bases spanning the gap. The CDR3 covers 13 residues. The germline gives CDR1 SNHLY, CDR2 FYNNEI. In DNA, the CDR3 is TGTGCCAGCAGCTCTTGGGGGCCGCAGCCCCAGCATTTT. Its translation: CASSSWGPQPQHF.

In its sample, this clone was seen once. The chain uses TRBV27 and TRBJ1-1; D is unresolved. The V end was cut by 3 bases, the J end by 0 bases, with 11 bases between. The CDR3 extends over 15 amino acids. The V gene's germline CDR1 is MNHEY and CDR2 SMNVEV (reference sequence). CDR3 DNA: TGTGCCAGCAGTTTGTATCGGGTGGTGAACACTGAAGCTTTCTTT. Translating gives CASSLYRVVNTEAFF.

This clone occurred once. V is TRBV5-6 and J is TRBJ1-1; D gene uncertain. The germline gives CDR1 SGHDT, CDR2 YYEEEE. V was cut by 0 bases and J by 1 base, with 4 bases left in between. This CDR3 is built from 13 residues. CDR3 bases: TGTGCCAGCAGCTTGGGACGGAACACTGAAGCTTTCTTT. It encodes CASSLGRNTEAFF.